The rows below give T cell receptor beta chains drawn from one sample of a study of cytomegalovirus exposure and HLA in healthy donors. Produced via immunoSEQ multiplex PCR; TCRdb's table is partial and in-frame only. In the table there are some 260,000 clones, roughly 84% of which are singletons. The specimen was PBMCs. The receptors were gathered from a man aged 18 to 35 in good health and CMV-seropositive. Each CDR3 is given with its conserved first and last residue. Fields, in order: clone size, V gene, D gene, J gene, CDR3 protein, CDR3 DNA. A D gene is named only where the DNA matches it firmly. Size values are once, few and many counts, or a class for expanded clones, and some rows have none.

>-|TRBV6-1|-|TRBJ1-5
CASSNRVSNQPQHF
TGTGCCAGCAGTAACAGGGTTAGCAATCAGCCCCAGCATTTT
>once|TRBV6-6|TRBD2|TRBJ2-1
CASSQRELAGVNEQFF
TGTGCCAGCAGCCAGCGAGAACTAGCGGGAGTCAATGAGCAGTTCTTC
>-|TRBV28|TRBD2|TRBJ2-2
CASSQTRSGSSFGELFF
TGTGCCAGCAGCCAGACCCGGAGCGGGAGTTCTTTCGGGGAGCTGTTTTTT
>-|TRBV4-1|TRBD1|TRBJ1-1
CASSQLTGKNTEAFF
TGCGCCAGCAGCCAGCTGACAGGGAAGAACACTGAAGCTTTCTTT
>few|TRBV7-9|-|TRBJ1-1
CATKMRRTEAFF
TGTGCCACCAAAATGAGGCGCACTGAAGCTTTCTTT
>-|TRBV30|TRBD2|TRBJ2-5
CAWSVTAGGRETQYF
TGTGCCTGGAGTGTGACAGCGGGAGGCCGGGAGACCCAGTACTTC
>-|TRBV7-9|TRBD1|TRBJ2-7
CASSPQRQGPVEQYF
TGTGCCAGCAGCCCGCAAAGACAGGGTCCGGTCGAGCAGTACTTC
>-|TRBV6-1|-|TRBJ1-3
CASSPDRALGNTIYF
TGTGCCAGCAGTCCTGACAGAGCACTTGGAAACACCATATATTTT
>-|TRBV19|TRBD2|TRBJ2-7
CASSIGREAHEQYF
TGTGCCAGTAGTATAGGGCGGGAGGCCCACGAGCAGTACTTC
>-|TRBV6-6|-|TRBJ1-1
CASSYDSEAFF
TGTGCCAGCAGTTACGACAGTGAAGCTTTCTTT
>-|TRBV5-1|TRBD1|TRBJ2-5
CASRPGTGKETQYF
TGCGCCAGCAGACCCGGGACAGGGAAAGAGACCCAGTACTTC
>-|TRBV5-1|-|TRBJ2-1
CASSPSSSYNEQFF
TGCGCCAGCAGCCCATCGAGCTCCTACAATGAGCAGTTCTTC
>-|TRBV7-9|TRBD2|TRBJ2-3
CASSPDSGRAIDTQYF
TGTGCCAGCAGCCCCGACAGCGGGAGGGCCATAGATACGCAGTATTTT
>-|TRBV30|-|TRBJ2-7
CAWSVFLANYEQYF
TGTGCCTGGAGTGTGTTCCTAGCCAACTACGAGCAGTACTTC
>-|TRBV15|-|TRBJ2-7
CATSRGGAVAVEQYF
TGTGCCACCAGCAGAGGAGGCGCGGTAGCGGTCGAGCAGTACTTC
>-|TRBV30|-|TRBJ2-5
CAWSVSQETQYF
TGTGCCTGGAGTGTTAGCCAAGAGACCCAGTACTTC
>-|TRBV30|TRBD2|TRBJ2-1
CAWSLSGSSYNEQFF
TGTGCCTGGAGTTTAAGCGGGAGCTCCTACAATGAGCAGTTCTTC
>-|TRBV6-6|-|TRBJ1-1
CASSAQGTEAFF
TGTGCCAGCAGTGCTCAGGGGACTGAAGCTTTCTTT
>-|TRBV5-4|-|TRBJ1-1
CASSLNWGMNTEAFF
TGTGCCAGCAGCTTGAACTGGGGCATGAACACTGAAGCTTTCTTT
>-|TRBV7-2|TRBD1|TRBJ1-1
CASSFSLGGGPNTEAFF
TGTGCCAGCAGCTTTTCCCTAGGGGGCGGGCCGAACACTGAAGCTTTCTTT
>once|TRBV6-1|TRBD1|TRBJ2-7
CASTRTGASSDF
TGTGCCAGCACCAGGACAGGGGCCTCGTCAGACTTC
>few|TRBV28|-|TRBJ2-7
CASSLEGSSYEQYF
TGTGCCAGCAGTTTGGAGGGCTCCTCCTACGAGCAGTACTTC
>-|TRBV27|TRBD1|TRBJ1-1
CASFTGGTEAFF
TGTGCCAGCTTTACAGGGGGCACTGAAGCTTTCTTT
>-|TRBV6-5|-|TRBJ2-5
CASSALTGPGETQYF
TGTGCCAGCAGCGCCCTGACAGGTCCGGGGGAGACCCAGTACTTC
>-|TRBV20-1|-|TRBJ2-7
CSASGRYEQYF
TGCAGTGCTTCAGGGAGGTACGAGCAGTACTTC
>-|TRBV12-5|TRBD1|TRBJ1-5
CASGLALVGQGPYSNQPQHF
TGTGCTAGTGGTTTGGCCCTGGTTGGACAGGGACCCTATAGCAATCAGCCCCAGCATTTT
>-|TRBV7-9|-|TRBJ1-1
CASSLEGLENTEAFF
TGTGCCAGCAGCTTAGAGGGCTTAGAGAACACTGAAGCTTTCTTT
>-|TRBV4-2|TRBD1|TRBJ1-3
CASSQGGTGAGNTIYF
TGTGCCAGCAGCCAAGGAGGAACAGGGGCTGGAAACACCATATATTTT
>-|TRBV25-1|TRBD2|TRBJ2-1
CASSPGTSGNEQFF
TGTGCCAGCAGCCCCGGGACTAGCGGGAATGAGCAGTTCTTC
>-|TRBV7-3|-|TRBJ2-3
CASSLTGLLDTQYF
TGTGCCAGCAGCTTAACTGGGTTATTGGATACGCAGTATTTT
>few|TRBV30|-|TRBJ2-5
CAWVLWERETQYF
TGTGCCTGGGTTTTGTGGGAGCGAGAGACCCAGTACTTC
>-|TRBV9|-|TRBJ1-1
CASSSTPDTEAFF
TGTGCCAGCAGCTCGACTCCGGACACTGAAGCTTTCTTT
>-|TRBV12-5|-|TRBJ1-2
CASGLVKQGLLGDGYTF
TGTGCTAGTGGTTTGGTAAAGCAGGGGCTCCTCGGAGATGGCTACACCTTC
>once|TRBV29-1|TRBD1|TRBJ1-2
CSVGTGNYGYTF
TGCAGCGTCGGGACAGGGAACTATGGCTACACCTTC
>-|TRBV5-8|-|TRBJ2-7
CASSFGEGEQYF
TGTGCCAGCAGCTTCGGGGAAGGCGAGCAGTACTTC
>-|TRBV30|-|TRBJ2-3
CACGATRFGTDTQYF
TGTGCCTGCGGGGCCACCCGGTTCGGCACAGATACGCAGTATTTT
>-|TRBV11-2|-|TRBJ2-1
CASSLVLEQFF
TGTGCCAGCAGCTTGGTCCTTGAGCAGTTCTTC
>-|TRBV2|TRBD1|TRBJ2-3
CASSPGQGKGTDTQYF
TGTGCCAGCAGCCCGGGACAGGGAAAGGGCACAGATACGCAGTATTTT
>-|TRBV28|TRBD1|TRBJ1-2
CASSLGGQAIYGYTF
TGTGCCAGCAGTTTAGGGGGACAGGCTATCTATGGCTACACCTTC
>-|TRBV5-4|-|TRBJ1-2
CASSQGTVTNYGYTF
TGTGCCAGCAGCCAAGGGACGGTGACTAACTATGGCTACACCTTC
>few|TRBV18|TRBD1|TRBJ2-7
CASSPPSTGGAYEQYF
TGTGCCAGCTCACCACCCTCGACAGGGGGGGCCTACGAGCAGTACTTC
>-|TRBV6-5|-|TRBJ2-3
CASSSRTSTDTQYF
TGTGCCAGCAGTTCCCGGACGAGCACAGATACGCAGTATTTT